This is a list of T cell receptor beta chains from one sample in a study of robustness of blood B and T cell sequencing. TCRdb analysed the PCR reads with MiXCR anew, one entry per CDR3 protein. Here the sample spans approximately 3,700 distinct CDR3 sequences, roughly 56% being singletons. The sequenced sample was peripheral blood. These receptors originate from a human donor in good health. Each CDR3 is given with its conserved first and last residue. D genes are given only for firm matches. The listing skips clone size in some rows; elsewhere it reads once, few, many or a size class.

j_gene,d_gene,abundance,v_gene,CDR3nt,CDR3aa
TRBJ1-3,-,-,TRBV6-5,TGTGCCAGCAGTTACTCCTTAGCTTTCTCTGGAAACACCATATATTTT,CASSYSLAFSGNTIYF
TRBJ2-7,-,few,TRBV4-1,TGCGCCAGCAGCCAAGTCCTTAGTACAGTGGCAAGCGAGCAGTACTTC,CASSQVLSTVASEQYF
TRBJ2-1,-,-,TRBV20-1,TGCAGTGCTAGAGAAGGTTTCAACCCGTACAATGAGCAGTTCTTC,CSAREGFNPYNEQFF
TRBJ2-2,-,-,TRBV5-1,TGCGCCAGCAGCTTGGGAAGTGGGGGCCCGAACACCGGGGAGCTGTTTTTT,CASSLGSGGPNTGELFF
TRBJ2-7,-,-,TRBV27,TGCACCAGCAGTTTAGGAGACACGACTTCAGGGAGCTGCGAGCAGTACTTC,CTSSLGDTTSGSCEQYF
TRBJ2-7,-,-,TRBV5-6,TGTGCCAGCAGCCTTTACGGAGGGAATAAGGACGAGCAGTACTTC,CASSLYGGNKDEQYF
TRBJ2-3,-,-,TRBV7-9,TGTGCCAGCGTGGTCAGCCACACAGATACGCAGTATTTT,CASVVSHTDTQYF
TRBJ1-2,-,-,TRBV15,TGTGCCACCAGCAGAGGAGAGGGCGTCGGGGGAGACTACACCTTC,CATSRGEGVGGDYTF
TRBJ2-7,TRBD1,-,TRBV29-1,TGCAGCGTTCGGGACAGGGGGCGTAACGAGCAGTACTTC,CSVRDRGRNEQYF
TRBJ1-1,-,-,TRBV30,TGTGCCTGGAGTGATGTGAGAAGGGACTACACTGAAGCTTTCTTT,CAWSDVRRDYTEAFF
TRBJ2-7,-,-,TRBV19,TGTGCCAGTAGTATAGGACCGGGGCCCTCCTACGAGCAGTACTTC,CASSIGPGPSYEQYF
TRBJ2-3,TRBD1,-,TRBV7-9,TGTGCCAGCAGATTTTCACGGGACAGCTCCACAGATACGCAGTATTTT,CASRFSRDSSTDTQYF
TRBJ2-1,-,-,TRBV12-3/TRBV12-4,TGTGCCAGCACTCCCAGGACCCGGACCTACAATGAGCAGTTCTTC,CASTPRTRTYNEQFF
TRBJ2-1,-,-,TRBV6-5,TGTGCCAGCAGTCCCCCTGGCCACAATGAGCAGTTCTTC,CASSPPGHNEQFF
TRBJ1-2,-,-,TRBV29-1,TGCAGCGTTGGACCAGACACCTATGGCTACACCTTC,CSVGPDTYGYTF
TRBJ2-1,-,few,TRBV10-3,TGTGCCATCAGTGAGTCGGGTGGTGAGCAGTTCTTC,CAISESGGEQFF
TRBJ1-3,-,-,TRBV7-9,TGTGCCAGCAGCTCCACGACCCCCCCGGGAGGTACCATATATTTT,CASSSTTPPGGTIYF
TRBJ1-1,-,-,TRBV12-3/TRBV12-4,TGTGCCAGCAGTTTAATGGAGGAGACTGAAGCTTTCTTT,CASSLMEETEAFF
TRBJ1-3,-,-,TRBV9,TGTGCCAGCAGCGTAGCCGGTACGTCTGTCTCTGGAAACACCATATATTTT,CASSVAGTSVSGNTIYF
TRBJ1-1,TRBD1,-,TRBV11-3,TGTGCCAGCAGTTCTCGGACAGGGCAGAACACTGAAGCTTTCTTT,CASSSRTGQNTEAFF
TRBJ2-7,-,-,TRBV29-1,TGCAGCGTTGATTGGGGGCCAACGGGGGAGCAGTACTTC,CSVDWGPTGEQYF
TRBJ1-5,-,-,TRBV7-9,TGTGCCAGCAGCTTAGAGGGACCCCAGCATTTT,CASSLEGPQHF
TRBJ1-2,-,-,TRBV3-1,TGTGCCAGCAGCCCCGGCGGCGGGGGCGGATTTCCTGGCTACACCTTC,CASSPGGGGGFPGYTF
TRBJ1-1,-,-,TRBV12-3/TRBV12-4,TGTGCCAGCAGTAGCCGGGACGGCACTGAAGCTTTCTTT,CASSSRDGTEAFF
TRBJ1-2,-,-,TRBV4-1,TGCGCCAGCAGCCAACCCCCCCCGGGACACATCACCTTC,CASSQPPPGHITF
TRBJ2-2,-,-,TRBV29-1,TGCAGCGTCGCCGGGACCAACACCGGGGAGCTGTTTTTT,CSVAGTNTGELFF
TRBJ2-7,-,-,TRBV3-1,TGTGCCAGCAGCCAAGATTGGGGTGTGCAGTACTTC,CASSQDWGVQYF
TRBJ2-7,-,few,TRBV7-9,TGTGCCAGCAGCCAACACGGGCGCGAGCAGTACTTC,CASSQHGREQYF
TRBJ2-7,TRBD1,few,TRBV20-1,TGCAGTGCTACCCTTCGACAGGGGGCAAGCAACGAGCAGTACTTC,CSATLRQGASNEQYF
TRBJ2-2,-,-,TRBV5-1,TGCGCCAGCAGCCACAGGGCCGGGGAGCTGTTTTTT,CASSHRAGELFF
TRBJ2-3,TRBD2,-,TRBV20-1,TGCAGTGCTAGCGGTCGGGGGGGCAGCATGGGGACAGATACGCAGTATTTT,CSASGRGGSMGTDTQYF
TRBJ1-6,-,-,TRBV5-1,TGCGCCAGCAGCAAAGACAGACCGTCCTATAATTCACCCCTCCACTTT,CASSKDRPSYNSPLHF
TRBJ2-7,TRBD1,-,TRBV6-5,TGTGCCAGCAGTGTACCGGGACAGGGGGCGCGTAAGCAGTACTTC,CASSVPGQGARKQYF
TRBJ2-3,TRBD1,-,TRBV10-3,TGTGCCATCAGCCGGGACAGGGACACAGATACGCAGTATTTT,CAISRDRDTDTQYF
TRBJ1-2,-,few,TRBV7-2,TGTGCCAGCAGCCCCCTAGCGGGGTGGAATAACTATGGCTACACCTTC,CASSPLAGWNNYGYTF
TRBJ2-1,-,-,TRBV20-1,TGCAGTGCTAGAGTACAGGGCTACAATGAGCAGTTCTTC,CSARVQGYNEQFF
TRBJ1-1,-,once,TRBV29-1,TGCAGCGTTAAAAGGGACACTGAAGCTTTCTTT,CSVKRDTEAFF
TRBJ1-2,TRBD1,few,TRBV30,TGTGCCTGGTGGGACAGGGGGAACTATGGCTACACCTTC,CAWWDRGNYGYTF
TRBJ1-1,-,-,TRBV7-6,TGTGCCAGCAGCTTAGATTCGGGAGGGCGACAACAGAACACTGAAGCTTTCTTT,CASSLDSGGRQQNTEAFF